One TCR beta chain is described in this entry. The antigen it binds to is not known. No much larger clonotype is one base removed from it; base qualities were not supplied. Genomic DNA was extracted from sorted cells for sequencing of the TCRbeta CDR3 region. The immunoSEQ Assay was used to sequence the TCRbeta CDR3 regions. Sourced from immuneACCESS, this table was stored by TCRdb with only in-frame sequences that have V and J called. A share of the clones is absent; for the studies checked, an unresolved V gene accounts for under half, and the remainder has no known explanation. Recorded for this sample are roughly 97,000 clones; 80% to 90% of them occurred a single time. The ten biggest clones cover less than 1% of the sample. This sample stems from a study of OX40 agonist ivuxolimab in advanced cancers. For context, the study as a whole: Ivuxolimab, which targeted the costimulatory receptor OX40 (CD134), was an agonistic, fully human IgG2 monoclonal antibody. Intravenous ivuxolimab was administered to patients every 2 weeks at six dose levels: 0.01, 0.1, 0.3, 1.5, 3 and 10 mg/kg. Of the approximately 53 patients in dose escalation, around 19 had hepatocellular carcinoma, about 15 had melanoma, 9 had renal cell carcinoma and 9 had head and neck cancer. In the dose-escalation cohort, 82.7% of patients were male, and the mean age was approximately 60 years, with a range of about 20 to 79. Prior anti-PD-1, anti-PD-L1 or anti-CTLA-4 therapy was permitted, and 40% to 50% of dose-escalation patients had received checkpoint inhibitors. Partial responses occurred in three dose-escalation patients, of whom one had hepatocellular carcinoma and two had cutaneous melanoma. Peripheral TCRbeta sequencing was intended to test whether TCR sequence diversity was altered and clonal T-cell expansion was caused by ivuxolimab. The paper describes the monotherapy dose-escalation part (N = 52 patients) of the phase I trial of ivuxolimab.

V is pruned by 4 bases and J by 5 bases, leaving 11 bases of the junction without a gene match. The CDR3 measures 16 amino acids from cysteine to phenylalanine. CDR3 DNA is the only sequence kept; it has 48 bases, read in frame from the first base. Reading the germline V gene gives CDR1 SGHTA and CDR2 FQGNSA. Patients with a history of autoimmune disease or receiving systemic immunosuppression were excluded from the trial. In every dose cohort, peripheral blood was drawn for TCR sequencing at baseline, cycle 4 day 1, and cycle 7 day 1. The samples were drawn from a first-in-human, open-label, multicenter phase I dose-escalation trial of ivuxolimab. Adults with locally advanced or metastatic melanoma, renal cell carcinoma, hepatocellular carcinoma or head and neck squamous cell carcinoma were enrolled in the trial. Before TCR sequencing, CD4+ T cells and CD8+ T cells from peripheral blood were sorted into separate populations.

The investigation overall reported the following: After ivuxolimab, more expanded clones were found on average in CD8+ T cells than in CD4+ T cells. The antigen specificity of the clonally expanded peripheral T cells was not determined. Low levels of normalized T-cell clonal expansion were also seen in some nonresponding patients. Partial responders in the 0.1-3.0 mg/kg groups had among the lowest normalized peripheral clonal expansion, especially among CD8+ T cells. At doses from 0.1 to 3.0 mg/kg, clonal expansion was seen in both CD4+ and CD8+ blood T cells between baseline and week 6.

The TCR originated in an adult with an advanced solid tumor such as melanoma, head and neck, liver or kidney cancer. The sample was CD4+ or CD8+ T cells sorted from blood, taken in a trial of the OX40 agonist ivuxolimab. This chain is built from TRBV7-2 and TRBJ2-1; 7 central bases correspond to TRBD1. At the DNA level, the sequence is TGTGCCAGCAGCTACCACCCGGACAGGTTTAACAATGAGCAGTTCTTC. This translates into CASSYHPDRFNNEQFF.